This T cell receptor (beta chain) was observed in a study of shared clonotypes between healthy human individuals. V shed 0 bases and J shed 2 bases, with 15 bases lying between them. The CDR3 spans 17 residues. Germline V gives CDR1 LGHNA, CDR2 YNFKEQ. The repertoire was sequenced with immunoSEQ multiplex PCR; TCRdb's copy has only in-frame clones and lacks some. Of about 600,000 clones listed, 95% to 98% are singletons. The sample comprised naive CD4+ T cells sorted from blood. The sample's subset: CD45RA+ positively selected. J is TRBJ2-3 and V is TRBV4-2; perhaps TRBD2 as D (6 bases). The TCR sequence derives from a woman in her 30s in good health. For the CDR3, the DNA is TGTGCCAGCAGCCAAGAATTTCGCGGGACCCCCACAGATACGCAGTATTTT. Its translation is CASSQEFRGTPTDTQYF.